The present entry profiles one T cell receptor beta chain with its context. The antigen is not known. These data belong to a study of cytomegalovirus exposure and HLA in healthy donors. Overall study context: An earlier analysis identified 120 million or so unique TCR beta sequences in some 170 million T cells.

V lost 5 bases and J lost 0; bases outside the gene matches: 12. This CDR3 is 19 amino acids long. CDR1 SGHTA and CDR2 FQGNSA come from the germline V gene. The study, taken as a whole, reports: Across donors, presence/absence analyses took sequencing depth to be roughly uniform. An Asian-associated ancestry cluster reportedly showed fewer N-insertions than the roughly 700-donor mean in a later analysis. Earlier analysis looked at TCR beta V segments, and most were productive about 87% or about 30% of the time.

PCR amplification relied on 60 Vbeta primers (plus 13 Jbeta primers). The protocol was immunoSEQ multiplex PCR, while the TCRdb copy is restricted to in-frame clones and leaves out a portion. Of 150,000 to 200,000 clones listed, about four fifths were seen once; the top ten hold around 0.25%. The sequence came from a boy between 5 and 17 years old in good health and CMV-seronegative. Sequencing was carried out using PBMCs. The chain joins TRBV7-2 to TRBJ1-6; 8 nucleotides line up with TRBD1. The CDR3 is CASSPDREHGGSYNSPLHF. As DNA, the CDR3 is TGTGCCAGCAGCCCGGACAGGGAACATGGTGGCTCCTATAATTCACCCCTCCACTTT.